This is a list of T cell receptor beta chains from one sample in a study of human versus mouse CDR3 diversity and MHC coevolution. Assay used: immunoSEQ multiplex PCR; TCRdb lists only in-frame clones, some missing. This sample has about 73,000 clones, with approximately 90% found just once. The sequencing sample was made of naive CD4+ T cells from blood. The receptors come from a person aged 25 to 75 in good health. CDR3s include the opening cysteine and the closing phenylalanine or tryptophan.

j_gene | v_gene | CDR3aa
TRBJ2-7 | TRBV30 | CAWSVWSGGGYEQYF
TRBJ1-2 | TRBV7-9 | CASTPSGVKNYGYTF
TRBJ2-7 | TRBV2 | CASSSDRYSYEQYF
TRBJ2-3 | TRBV12-1 | CASSFELAGRGGTDTQYF
TRBJ1-5 | TRBV28 | CASRAQGASNQPQHF
TRBJ1-1 | TRBV5-6 | CASSLQGNEAFF
TRBJ1-2 | TRBV4-1 | CASSMGTAGYYGYTF
TRBJ2-2 | TRBV5-1 | CASSLDLLAGAHEHRGAVF
TRBJ2-2 | TRBV11-2 | CASNWRVGQVYTGELFF
TRBJ1-2 | TRBV27 | CASSPTRTAKYYGYTF
TRBJ1-2 | TRBV5-4 | CASSPRESNYGYTF
TRBJ2-5 | TRBV5-1 | CASSLFAGGSQETQYF
TRBJ1-3 | TRBV27 | CASSLVANSGNTIYF
TRBJ1-3 | TRBV28 | CAARGLFPPFLKF
TRBJ1-3 | TRBV28 | CASSFDSISGNTIYF
TRBJ2-1 | TRBV19 | CASSIEGLAGGPGFWNEQFF
TRBJ2-5 | TRBV30 | CAWSVAETQYF
TRBJ1-6 | TRBV18 | CASSPVQGAGSPLHF
TRBJ2-1 | TRBV19 | CASSITAGVMSSYNEQFF
TRBJ2-5 | TRBV5-4 | CASRGGGAGAAAQYF
TRBJ2-2 | TRBV5-4 | CASRRRNSSGSLDTGELFF
TRBJ2-2 | TRBV7-2 | CASSGGLAGGRGGELFF
TRBJ1-1 | TRBV6-5 | CASTLDRGYTEAFF
TRBJ1-6 | TRBV10-2 | CASSAGNRGSPLHF
TRBJ2-2 | TRBV7-9 | CASSPISTGNTGELFF
TRBJ2-3 | TRBV10-2 | CASSELPIGGSIFGTQYF
TRBJ2-2 | TRBV7-6 | CASSPGTGNTGELFF